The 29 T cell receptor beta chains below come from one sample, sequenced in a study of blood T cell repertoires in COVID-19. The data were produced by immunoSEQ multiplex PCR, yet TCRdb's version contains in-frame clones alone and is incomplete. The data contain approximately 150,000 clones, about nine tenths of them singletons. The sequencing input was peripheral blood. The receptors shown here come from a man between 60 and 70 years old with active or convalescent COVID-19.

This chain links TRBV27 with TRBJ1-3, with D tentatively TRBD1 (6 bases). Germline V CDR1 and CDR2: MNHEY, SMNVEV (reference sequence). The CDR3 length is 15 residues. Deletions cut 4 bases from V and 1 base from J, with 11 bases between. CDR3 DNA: TGTGCCAGCAGTTCAACAGGGTTGTCTGGAAACACCATATATTTT. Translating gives CASSSTGLSGNTIYF.

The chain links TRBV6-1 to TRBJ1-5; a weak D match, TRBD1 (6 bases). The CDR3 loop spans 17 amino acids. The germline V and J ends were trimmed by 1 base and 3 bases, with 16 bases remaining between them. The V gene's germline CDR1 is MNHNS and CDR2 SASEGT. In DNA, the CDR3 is TGTGCCAGCAGTGAAGTGGAGGGGGGGGGATACAATCAGCCCCAGCATTTT. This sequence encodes CASSEVEGGGYNQPQHF.

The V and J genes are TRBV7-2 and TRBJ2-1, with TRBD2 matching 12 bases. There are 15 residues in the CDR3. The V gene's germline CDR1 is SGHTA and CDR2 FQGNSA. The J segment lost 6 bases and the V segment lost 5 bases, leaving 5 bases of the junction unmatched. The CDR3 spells CASSETSGRSNEQFF. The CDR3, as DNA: TGTGCCAGCAGCGAGACTAGCGGGAGAAGCAATGAGCAGTTCTTC.

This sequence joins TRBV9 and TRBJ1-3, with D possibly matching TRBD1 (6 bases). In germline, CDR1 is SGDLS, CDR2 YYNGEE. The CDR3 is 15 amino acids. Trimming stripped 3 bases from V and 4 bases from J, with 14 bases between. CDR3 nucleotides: TGTGCCAGCAGCGAGGGCGGGGGGCCAGGAAACACCATATATTTT. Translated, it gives CASSEGGGPGNTIYF.

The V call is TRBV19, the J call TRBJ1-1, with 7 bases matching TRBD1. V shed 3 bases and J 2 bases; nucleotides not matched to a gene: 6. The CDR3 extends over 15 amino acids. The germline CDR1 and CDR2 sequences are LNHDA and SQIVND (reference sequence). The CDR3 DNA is TGTGCCAGTAGTATCGGGACAGCCTTTAACACTGAAGCTTTCTTT. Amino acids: CASSIGTAFNTEAFF.

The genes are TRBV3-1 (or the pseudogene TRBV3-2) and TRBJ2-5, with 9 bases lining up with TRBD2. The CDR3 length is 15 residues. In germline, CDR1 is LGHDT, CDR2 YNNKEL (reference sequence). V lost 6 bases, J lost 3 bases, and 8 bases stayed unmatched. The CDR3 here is CASSALAGSKETQYF. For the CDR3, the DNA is TGTGCCAGCAGTGCCCTAGCGGGGTCCAAAGAGACCCAGTACTTC.

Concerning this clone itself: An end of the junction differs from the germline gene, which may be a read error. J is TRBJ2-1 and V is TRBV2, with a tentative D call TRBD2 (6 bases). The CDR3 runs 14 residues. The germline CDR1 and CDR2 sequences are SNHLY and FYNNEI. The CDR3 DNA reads TGTGCCAGTCAATTAGCGGACTCCTACAATAAGCAGTTCTTC. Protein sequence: CASQLADSYNKQFF.

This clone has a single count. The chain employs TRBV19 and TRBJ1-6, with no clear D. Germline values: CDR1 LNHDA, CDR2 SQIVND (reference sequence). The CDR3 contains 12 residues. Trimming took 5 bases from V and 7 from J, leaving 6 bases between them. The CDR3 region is CASSERNSPLHF. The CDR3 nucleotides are TGTGCCAGTAGTGAACGGAATTCACCCCTCCACTTT.

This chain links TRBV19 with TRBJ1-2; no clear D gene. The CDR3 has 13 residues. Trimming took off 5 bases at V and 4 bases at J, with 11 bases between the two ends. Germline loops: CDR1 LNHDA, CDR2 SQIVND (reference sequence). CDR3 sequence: CASSFQSLYGYTF. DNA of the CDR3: TGTGCCAGTAGTTTTCAGTCTCTCTATGGCTACACCTTC.

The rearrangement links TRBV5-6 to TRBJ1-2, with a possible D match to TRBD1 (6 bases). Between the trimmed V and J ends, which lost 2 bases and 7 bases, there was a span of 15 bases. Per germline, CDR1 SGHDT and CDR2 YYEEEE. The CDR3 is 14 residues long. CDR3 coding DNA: TGTGCCAGCAGCTTTACAGACAGGCCGGGTGGCTACACCTTC. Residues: CASSFTDRPGGYTF.

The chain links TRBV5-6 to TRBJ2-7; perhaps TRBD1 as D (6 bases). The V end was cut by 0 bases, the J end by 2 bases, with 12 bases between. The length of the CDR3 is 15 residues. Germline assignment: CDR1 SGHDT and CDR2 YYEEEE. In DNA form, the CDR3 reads TGTGCCAGCAGCTTGGTCGGGGACAACACCTACGAGCAGTACTTC. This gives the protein CASSLVGDNTYEQYF.

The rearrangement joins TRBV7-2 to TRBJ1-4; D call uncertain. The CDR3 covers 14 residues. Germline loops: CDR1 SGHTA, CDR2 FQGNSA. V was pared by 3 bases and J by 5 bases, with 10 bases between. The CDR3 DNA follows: TGTGCCAGCAGCTTTGCGGGGTCGAATGAAAAACTGTTTTTT. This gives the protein CASSFAGSNEKLFF.

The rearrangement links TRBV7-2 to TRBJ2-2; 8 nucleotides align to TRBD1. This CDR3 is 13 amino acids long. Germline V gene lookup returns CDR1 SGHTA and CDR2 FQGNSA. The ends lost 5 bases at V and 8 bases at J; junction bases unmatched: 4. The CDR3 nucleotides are TGTGCCAGCAGCGGACAGGGAACAGGGGAGCTGTTTTTT. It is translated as CASSGQGTGELFF.

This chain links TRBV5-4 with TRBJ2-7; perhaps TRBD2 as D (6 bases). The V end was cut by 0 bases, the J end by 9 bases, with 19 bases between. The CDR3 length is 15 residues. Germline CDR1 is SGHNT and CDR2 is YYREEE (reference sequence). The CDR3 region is CASSLAGVPKMGQYF. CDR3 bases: TGTGCCAGCAGCTTGGCGGGGGTTCCCAAAATGGGGCAGTACTTC.

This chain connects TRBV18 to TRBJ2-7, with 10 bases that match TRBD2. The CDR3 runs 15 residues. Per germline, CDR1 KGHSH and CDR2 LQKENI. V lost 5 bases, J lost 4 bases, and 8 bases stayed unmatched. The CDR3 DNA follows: TGTGCCAGCTCAACAGCGGGAGGGAGCTCGTACGAGCAGTACTTC. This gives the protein CASSTAGGSSYEQYF.

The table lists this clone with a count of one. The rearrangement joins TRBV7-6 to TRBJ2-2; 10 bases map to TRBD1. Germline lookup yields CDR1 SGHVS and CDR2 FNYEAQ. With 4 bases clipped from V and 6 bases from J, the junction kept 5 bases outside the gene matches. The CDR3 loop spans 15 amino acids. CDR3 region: CASSSRDRGPGELFF. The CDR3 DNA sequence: TGTGCCAGCAGCTCCCGGGACAGGGGCCCCGGGGAGCTGTTTTTT. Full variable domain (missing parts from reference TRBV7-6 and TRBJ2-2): GAGVSQSPRYKVTKRGQDVALRCDPISGHVSLYWYRQALGQGPEFLTYFNYEAQQDKSGLPNDRFSAERPEGSISTLTIQRTEQRDSAMYRCASSSRDRGPGELFFGEGSRLTVL.

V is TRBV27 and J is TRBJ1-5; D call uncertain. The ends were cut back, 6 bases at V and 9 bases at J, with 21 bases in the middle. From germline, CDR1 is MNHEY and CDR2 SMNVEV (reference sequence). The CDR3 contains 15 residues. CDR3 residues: CASSRGFSGSWPQHF. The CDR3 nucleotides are TGTGCCAGCAGCCGTGGGTTTAGCGGCTCTTGGCCCCAGCATTTT.

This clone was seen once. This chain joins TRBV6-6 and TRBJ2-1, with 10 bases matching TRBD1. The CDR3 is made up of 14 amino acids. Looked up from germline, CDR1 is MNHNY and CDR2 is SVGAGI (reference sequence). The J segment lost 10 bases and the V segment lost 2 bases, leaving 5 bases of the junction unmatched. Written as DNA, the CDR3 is TGTGCCAGCAGTTACACAGACAGGGGGCGGGAGCAGTTCTTC. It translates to CASSYTDRGREQFF.

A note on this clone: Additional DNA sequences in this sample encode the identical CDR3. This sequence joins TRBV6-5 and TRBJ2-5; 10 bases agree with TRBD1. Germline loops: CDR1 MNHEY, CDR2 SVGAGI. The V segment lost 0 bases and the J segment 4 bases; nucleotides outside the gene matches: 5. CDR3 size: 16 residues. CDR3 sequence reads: CASSYSRTGGRETQYF. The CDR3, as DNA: TGTGCCAGCAGTTACTCGAGGACAGGGGGACGAGAGACCCAGTACTTC.

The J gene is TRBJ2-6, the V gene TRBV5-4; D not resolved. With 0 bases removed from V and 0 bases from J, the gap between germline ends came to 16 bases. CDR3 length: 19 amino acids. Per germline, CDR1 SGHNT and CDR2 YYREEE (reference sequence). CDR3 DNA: TGTGCCAGCAGCTTGGGACAAGGTTTCGGATCCTCTGGGGCCAACGTCCTGACTTTC. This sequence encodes CASSLGQGFGSSGANVLTF.

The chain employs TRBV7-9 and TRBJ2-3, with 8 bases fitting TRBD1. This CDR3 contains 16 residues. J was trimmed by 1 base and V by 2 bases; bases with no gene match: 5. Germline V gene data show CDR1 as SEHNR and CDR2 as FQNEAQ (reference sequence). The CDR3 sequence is CASSLRPGQGTDTQYF. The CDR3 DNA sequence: TGTGCCAGCAGCTTAAGACCGGGACAGGGCACAGATACGCAGTATTTT.

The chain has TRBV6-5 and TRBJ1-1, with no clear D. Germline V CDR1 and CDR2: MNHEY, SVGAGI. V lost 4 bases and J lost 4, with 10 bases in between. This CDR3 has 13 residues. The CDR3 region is CASSFDRSTEAFF. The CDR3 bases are TGTGCCAGCAGTTTCGATAGAAGCACTGAAGCTTTCTTT.

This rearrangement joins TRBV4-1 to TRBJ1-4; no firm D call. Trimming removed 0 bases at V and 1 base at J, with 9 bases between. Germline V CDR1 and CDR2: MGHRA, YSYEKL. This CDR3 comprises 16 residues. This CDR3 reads CASSQEGGVTNEKLFF. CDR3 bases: TGCGCCAGCAGCCAAGAAGGCGGAGTAACTAATGAAAAACTGTTTTTT.

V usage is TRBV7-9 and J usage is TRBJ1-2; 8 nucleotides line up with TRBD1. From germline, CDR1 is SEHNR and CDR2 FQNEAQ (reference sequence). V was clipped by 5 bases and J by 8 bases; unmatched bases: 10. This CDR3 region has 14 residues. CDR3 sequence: CASSKDRGGYGYTF. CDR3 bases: TGTGCCAGCAGCAAAGACAGGGGTGGCTACGGCTACACCTTC.

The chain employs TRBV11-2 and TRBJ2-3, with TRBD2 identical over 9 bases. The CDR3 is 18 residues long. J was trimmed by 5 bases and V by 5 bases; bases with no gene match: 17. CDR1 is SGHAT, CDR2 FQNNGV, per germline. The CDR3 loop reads CASSPPLGGGRAGDTQYF. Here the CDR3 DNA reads TGTGCCAGCAGCCCCCCTCTTGGTGGCGGGAGGGCCGGAGATACGCAGTATTTT.

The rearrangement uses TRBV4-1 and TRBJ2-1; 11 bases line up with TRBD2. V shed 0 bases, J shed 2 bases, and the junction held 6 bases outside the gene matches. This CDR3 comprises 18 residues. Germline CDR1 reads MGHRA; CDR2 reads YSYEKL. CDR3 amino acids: CASSQDSTSGGTYNEQFF. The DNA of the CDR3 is TGCGCCAGCAGCCAAGATAGCACTAGCGGGGGTACCTACAATGAGCAGTTCTTC.

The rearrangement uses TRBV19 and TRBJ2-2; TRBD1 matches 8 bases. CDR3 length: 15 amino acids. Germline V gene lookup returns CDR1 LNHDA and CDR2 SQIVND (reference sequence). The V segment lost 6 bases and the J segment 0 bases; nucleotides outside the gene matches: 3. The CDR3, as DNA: TGTGCCAGTAGCCCGGGACAGGCGAACACCGGGGAGCTGTTTTTT. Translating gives CASSPGQANTGELFF. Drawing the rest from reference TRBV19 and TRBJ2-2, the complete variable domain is DGGITQSPKYLFRKEGQNVTLSCEQNLNHDAMYWYRQDPGQGLRLIYYSQIVNDFQKGDIAEGYSVSREKKESFPLTVTSAQKNPTAFYLCASSPGQANTGELFFGEGSRLTVL.

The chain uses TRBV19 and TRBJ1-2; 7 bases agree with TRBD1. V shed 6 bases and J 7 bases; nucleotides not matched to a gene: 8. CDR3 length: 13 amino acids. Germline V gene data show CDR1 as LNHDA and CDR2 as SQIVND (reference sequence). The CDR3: CASRPDREGGYTF. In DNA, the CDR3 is TGTGCCAGTAGGCCAGACAGGGAAGGTGGCTACACCTTC.

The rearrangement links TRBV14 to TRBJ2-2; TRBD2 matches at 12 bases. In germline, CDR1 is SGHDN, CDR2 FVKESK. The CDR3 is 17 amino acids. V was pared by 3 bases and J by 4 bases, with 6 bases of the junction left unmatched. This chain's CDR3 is CASSHRTSGKITGELFF. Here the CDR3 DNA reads TGTGCCAGCAGCCACAGGACTAGCGGGAAGATCACCGGGGAGCTGTTTTTT.